This is a list of T cell receptor beta chains from one sample in a study of shared clonotypes between healthy human individuals. Profiled with immunoSEQ multiplex PCR; TCRdb holds only in-frame clones, not every one. The sample records 450,000 to 500,000 clones, about 84% being singletons. What was sequenced was PBMCs. The origin of the receptors is a woman aged 40 to 50 in good health. Some clones in this sample may be carry-over from other donors' samples. Each CDR3 is given without its conserved first and last residue. The D gene is left open where the match is weak. Clone sizes are given selectively: once, few, many, or a class where the clone is expanded.

j_gene: TRBJ2-7
d_gene: TRBD1
v_gene: TRBV6-1
len: 13
abundance: -
CDR3aa: ASSEAWTGDYEQY

j_gene: TRBJ2-4
d_gene: TRBD2
v_gene: TRBV19
len: 17
abundance: -
CDR3aa: ASSTGLAGGRRTKNIQY

j_gene: TRBJ1-2
d_gene: -
v_gene: TRBV5-1
len: 13
abundance: once
CDR3aa: ASSFDPGREYGYT

j_gene: TRBJ2-7
d_gene: TRBD2
v_gene: TRBV6-5
len: 14
abundance: many
CDR3aa: ASSYSSGSSSYEQY

j_gene: TRBJ2-1
d_gene: -
v_gene: TRBV4-2
len: 11
abundance: many
CDR3aa: ASSLGGGDEQF

j_gene: TRBJ1-5
d_gene: -
v_gene: TRBV14
len: 11
abundance: -
CDR3aa: ASSQTGWQPQH

j_gene: TRBJ2-1
d_gene: TRBD2
v_gene: TRBV11-2
len: 14
abundance: -
CDR3aa: ASSLRREATMNEQF

j_gene: TRBJ1-5
d_gene: -
v_gene: TRBV2
len: 12
abundance: few
CDR3aa: ASRGGGSNQPQH

j_gene: TRBJ2-6
d_gene: -
v_gene: TRBV6-1
len: 11
abundance: many
CDR3aa: ASIRSGANVLT

j_gene: TRBJ2-1
d_gene: TRBD2
v_gene: TRBV7-8
len: 13
abundance: -
CDR3aa: ASSSGLAGANEQF

j_gene: TRBJ2-7
d_gene: -
v_gene: TRBV6-1
len: 11
abundance: -
CDR3aa: ASSEGGLGEQY

j_gene: TRBJ2-1
d_gene: TRBD2
v_gene: TRBV5-4
len: 13
abundance: -
CDR3aa: ASSPTSGSYNEQF

j_gene: TRBJ2-7
d_gene: -
v_gene: TRBV5-6
len: 11
abundance: -
CDR3aa: ASSLGGKAGAY

j_gene: TRBJ1-5
d_gene: -
v_gene: TRBV2
len: 11
abundance: -
CDR3aa: ASSDKDPGPQH

j_gene: TRBJ2-3
d_gene: TRBD2
v_gene: TRBV4-2
len: 15
abundance: -
CDR3aa: ASSQDRASGSTDTQY

j_gene: TRBJ2-7
d_gene: TRBD1
v_gene: TRBV5-1
len: 14
abundance: once
CDR3aa: ASTPARTGGSYEQY

j_gene: TRBJ2-7
d_gene: TRBD1
v_gene: TRBV10-2
len: 10
abundance: -
CDR3aa: ASRDRAYEQY

j_gene: TRBJ2-5
d_gene: -
v_gene: TRBV21-1
len: 13
abundance: -
CDR3aa: ASSRGIAGQETQY

j_gene: TRBJ2-1
d_gene: -
v_gene: TRBV5-1
len: 14
abundance: -
CDR3aa: ASSPLTDSSYNEQF

j_gene: TRBJ2-5
d_gene: TRBD2
v_gene: TRBV2
len: 14
abundance: -
CDR3aa: ASRELPSGSGETQY

j_gene: TRBJ1-2
d_gene: TRBD1
v_gene: TRBV6-5
len: 12
abundance: -
CDR3aa: ASRRGTANYGYT